This T cell receptor beta chain was captured by sequencing in a study of cytotoxic CD8 clonotypes in ibrutinib-treated CLL. Study-wide results and caveats: Clonality went higher at ibrutinib response and then dropped back toward baseline at progression.

The V end lost 2 bases, the J end lost 1 base, and 8 bases lay between the germline ends. CDR3 length: 14 amino acids. CDR1 is SGHNT and CDR2 is YENEEA in the germline V gene. Comments on this clone: Its antigen is undetermined.

Depths of 1 in 200,000 to 1 in 1 million T cells were the sequencing target. Sequencing used immunoSEQ multiplex PCR; TCRdb keeps in-frame clones, though not all of them. The sample contains over 100,000 clones, 75% to 90% of which appear only once. The genes are TRBV11-3 and TRBJ1-1; D ambiguous. The sequence was collected from a human donor with chronic lymphocytic leukemia. The sample consisted of PBMCs, taken after 24 months of ibrutinib treatment. In DNA form, the CDR3 reads TGTGCCAGCAGCTTACTGGGCCCGAACACTGAAGCTTTCTTT. Its protein product is CASSLLGPNTEAFF.